The 2 T cell receptor beta chains below were found in one sample sequenced in a study of response to subunit inactivated influenza vaccine. TCRdb re-derived calls from the RT-PCR reads in MiXCR, one entry per CDR3 protein. Of 500,000 or so distinct CDR3 sequences listed, approximately 11% are singletons. Source: PBMCs from blood, taken roughly 48 days after vaccination. These receptor sequences come from a man in his fifties or sixties who received an inactivated influenza vaccine.

This chain uses TRBV20-1 with TRBJ2-1, with D uncertain. The CDR3 is 12 amino acids. Trimming shortened V by 2 bases and J by 5 bases, and 7 bases separated the two germline ends. Germline values: CDR1 DFQATT, CDR2 SNEGSKA (reference sequence). CDR3 in amino acids: CSARQDHNEQFF. The CDR3 coding sequence is TGCAGTGCTAGACAGGATCACAATGAGCAGTTCTTC.

This clonotype was counted a few times. The rearrangement joins TRBV30 to TRBJ2-1; 8 nucleotides align to TRBD1. The J segment lost 8 bases and the V segment lost 0 bases, leaving 12 bases of the junction unmatched. The CDR3 totals 16 residues. CDR1 GTSNPN and CDR2 SVGIG come from the germline V gene (reference sequence). CDR3 nucleotide sequence: TGTGCCTGGAGTGTACGAGGCAGGGGGCGCTGGGATGAGCAGTTCTTC. Protein sequence: CAWSVRGRGRWDEQFF.